What follows is one T cell receptor beta chain and its context. Its target is unknown. From germline, CDR1 is DFQATT and CDR2 SNEGSKA (reference sequence). V lost 0 bases, J lost 3 bases, and 12 bases lay in between. This CDR3 is 15 amino acids long. Primed by a sample-barcoded 5' primer and a J-beta primer mix, a second PCR proceeded for 7 to 11 cycles. TCRdb independently ran MiXCR on the 5' RACE reads; one entry per CDR3 protein. Of 730,000 or so distinct CDR3 sequences in the sample, approximately 40% were seen once. The sample belongs to a study of blood T cells in healthy people across ages. Study at large: Capturing about one barcoded beta molecule per two T cells was achieved by template switching. Study-level points and caveats: The unknown donor CMV status may have confounded expanded clonotype changes. As age increased, TCR beta diversity per million T cells fell in a roughly linear fashion.

A minimum of 6 micrograms of total RNA was extracted per sample. V and J are TRBV20-1 and TRBJ2-1, with a possible D match to TRBD1 (6 bases). Specimen: blood. The clonotype originates from an older man in good health. Here the CDR3 reads CSARETSGVYNEQFF. DNA of the CDR3: TGCAGTGCTAGAGAAACCTCAGGGGTCTACAATGAGCAGTTCTTC.